This TCR beta chain was documented in a study of Ad26.COV2.S vaccination and SARS-CoV-2 variants (dated by TCRdb to about 2021). Background for the entire study: Vaccine-arm donors were drawn from COV1001, a multicentre, randomized, double-blind, placebo-controlled phase I-IIa trial of Ad26.COV2.S in healthy adults. Trial participants were randomized into five groups of five: low-dose or high-dose Ad26.COV2.S given once or twice, or placebo on both occasions. The specificity and breadth of SARS-CoV-2-reactive T cell receptors after Ad26.COV2.S vaccination were assessed by TCRbeta repertoire sequencing. Investigators remained blinded to trial group allocation during experiments and outcome assessment. A total of approximately 32 samples were included in the TCR-sequenced set, comprising around 19 Ad26.COV2.S vaccine recipients, 5 placebo recipients and 8 SARS-CoV-2 convalescent individuals. Ad26.COV2.S was administered intramuscularly at a dose of 5x10^10 or 1x10^11 viral particles, either as one shot or as two shots given 56 days apart. Beyond this particular receptor, the publication reports: The authors noted that total T cell responses may have been underestimated by the TCR breadth and depth analyses. Compared with placebo recipients, Ad26.COV2.S recipients showed higher spike-specific TCR breadth (P = 0.0014). The study lacked the statistical power to compare responses across vaccine doses or regimens. Non-spike TCR breadth was comparable between vaccine and placebo recipients, consistent with the vaccine containing only spike. After vaccination, spike-specific CD8+ and CD4+ T cell responses were reported to show substantial breadth.

Of note for this clone: This clone's antigen is unknown. No much larger clone exists at a distance of one base, and base qualities are not known.

In the paper's terms, the treatment or condition label means: some 19 received Ad26.COV2.S at low or high dose, single or two shots; a few received placebo; per-sample allocation not given. Repertoires of vaccine and placebo recipients were sequenced from samples taken on day 63 after the first injection. Between 29 July and 7 August 2020, Cohort 1b enrolled some 25 adults aged 18-55 years at one site in Boston, USA. Ad26.COV2.S consisted of a replication-incompetent adenovirus type 26 vector by which a prefusion-stabilized SARS-CoV-2 spike protein from the original Wuhan strain was expressed. TCRbeta CDR3 regions were sequenced with the immunoSEQ Assay. After extraction, genomic DNA underwent amplification by bias-controlled multiplex PCR, followed by high-throughput sequencing. The original methods were these. To quantify the absolute abundance of every unique TCRbeta CDR3 region, sequences were collapsed and filtered. T cell fraction was estimated by normalizing TCRbeta template counts to usable DNA, with usable DNA measured through amplification of reference genes found in all nucleated cells. Repertoire TCRs were annotated as SARS-CoV-2-specific by exact matching of V gene, CDR3 amino acid sequence and J gene to a known reactive TCR set. MIRA supplied the reference SARS-CoV-2 TCR set, which was filtered for enrichment in COVID-19-positive ImmuneCODE repertoires so that public or cross-reactive TCRs were removed. Using the MIRA antigens, annotated TCRs were further analysed by specific ORF or by position within an ORF. Depth was the summed frequency of annotated unique rearrangements, while breadth was defined as annotated unique rearrangements over total unique productive rearrangements. Two-sided Wilcoxon rank-sum tests were applied when comparing TCR breadth between groups. TCRdb's version of the immuneACCESS table is confined to in-frame rearrangements and falls short of the full clone set. An unresolved V gene accounts for under half of the shortfall where checked; the remainder is of unknown origin. The V and J calls and clone size were taken over from that table, and D and trimming were inferred from the DNA. The sample has approximately 400,000 clones on record, approximately 83% of them singletons. The ten largest account for approximately 7% of the sample.

The TCR comes from a person aged 18-60 years who received the Ad26.COV2.S COVID-19 vaccine or a placebo. The sequences come from peripheral blood, collected in a trial of Ad26.COV2.S vaccine versus placebo.

The sequence in DNA is TGCGCCAGCAGCTCCGGGACCCCAGGGACCCAGTACTTC. This is translated as CASSSGTPGTQYF. The V and J segments used are TRBV5-1 and TRBJ2-5, with a tentative D call of TRBD1 or TRBD2, each matching 5 bases. From a lookup of the germline V gene, CDR1 and CDR2 are SGHRS and YFSETQ. Its CDR3 holds 13 amino acids, cysteine through phenylalanine. Just the 39-base CDR3 DNA is kept, in frame starting at base 1. V and J lose 3 bases and 7 bases, and a span of 13 bases separates them.